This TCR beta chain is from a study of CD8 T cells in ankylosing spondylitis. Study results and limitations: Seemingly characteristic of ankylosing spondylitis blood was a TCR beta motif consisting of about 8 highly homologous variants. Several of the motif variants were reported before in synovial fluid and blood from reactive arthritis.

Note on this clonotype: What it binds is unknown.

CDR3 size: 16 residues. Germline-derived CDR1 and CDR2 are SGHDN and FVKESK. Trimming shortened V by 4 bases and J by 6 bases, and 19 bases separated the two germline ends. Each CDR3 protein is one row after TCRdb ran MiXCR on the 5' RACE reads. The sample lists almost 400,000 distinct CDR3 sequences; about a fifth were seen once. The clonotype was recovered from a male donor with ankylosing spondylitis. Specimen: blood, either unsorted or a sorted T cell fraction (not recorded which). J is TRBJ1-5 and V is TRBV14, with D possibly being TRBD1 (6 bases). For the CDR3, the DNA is TGTGCCAGCAGCCCCAACAAACAGCTGGGGGCTCAGCCCCAGCATTTT. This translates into CASSPNKQLGAQPQHF.